This T cell receptor (beta chain) stems from a study of beta chain features in type 1 diabetes. The study's findings and limits: TCRB CDR3s were moderately but significantly shorter in Type 1 diabetes patients in all four CD4+ subsets.

What was sequenced were expressed TCRB transcripts, since all of the isolated RNA had been reverse transcribed. Naive, central memory and regulatory T cell samples came to a mean of roughly 4 million reads. Profiling relied on immunoSEQ multiplex PCR, and the TCRdb table lists in-frame clones only, not all of them. This table has about 160,000 clones, around 8% appearing once. The sample holds many counts of this clone. What it binds is unknown. CD4+ naive, central memory, regulatory and stem cell-like memory cells were sorted via CD45RO/CCR7/CD25/CD127/CD95/CD27. The CDR3 is 12 residues long. Per the germline V gene, CDR1 is GTSNPN and CDR2 is SVGIG (reference sequence). After removal of 1 base from V and 12 bases from J, the junction contained 3 bases not matched to a gene.

The sample consisted of central memory CD4+ T cells from blood. The genes are TRBV30 and TRBJ2-1, with TRBD2 matching over 10 bases. The TCR sequence derives from a middle-aged woman with type 1 diabetes. The DNA for the CDR3 is TGTGCCTGGAGTGCCGGACTAGCGGTGCAGTTCTTC. Translation: CAWSAGLAVQFF.